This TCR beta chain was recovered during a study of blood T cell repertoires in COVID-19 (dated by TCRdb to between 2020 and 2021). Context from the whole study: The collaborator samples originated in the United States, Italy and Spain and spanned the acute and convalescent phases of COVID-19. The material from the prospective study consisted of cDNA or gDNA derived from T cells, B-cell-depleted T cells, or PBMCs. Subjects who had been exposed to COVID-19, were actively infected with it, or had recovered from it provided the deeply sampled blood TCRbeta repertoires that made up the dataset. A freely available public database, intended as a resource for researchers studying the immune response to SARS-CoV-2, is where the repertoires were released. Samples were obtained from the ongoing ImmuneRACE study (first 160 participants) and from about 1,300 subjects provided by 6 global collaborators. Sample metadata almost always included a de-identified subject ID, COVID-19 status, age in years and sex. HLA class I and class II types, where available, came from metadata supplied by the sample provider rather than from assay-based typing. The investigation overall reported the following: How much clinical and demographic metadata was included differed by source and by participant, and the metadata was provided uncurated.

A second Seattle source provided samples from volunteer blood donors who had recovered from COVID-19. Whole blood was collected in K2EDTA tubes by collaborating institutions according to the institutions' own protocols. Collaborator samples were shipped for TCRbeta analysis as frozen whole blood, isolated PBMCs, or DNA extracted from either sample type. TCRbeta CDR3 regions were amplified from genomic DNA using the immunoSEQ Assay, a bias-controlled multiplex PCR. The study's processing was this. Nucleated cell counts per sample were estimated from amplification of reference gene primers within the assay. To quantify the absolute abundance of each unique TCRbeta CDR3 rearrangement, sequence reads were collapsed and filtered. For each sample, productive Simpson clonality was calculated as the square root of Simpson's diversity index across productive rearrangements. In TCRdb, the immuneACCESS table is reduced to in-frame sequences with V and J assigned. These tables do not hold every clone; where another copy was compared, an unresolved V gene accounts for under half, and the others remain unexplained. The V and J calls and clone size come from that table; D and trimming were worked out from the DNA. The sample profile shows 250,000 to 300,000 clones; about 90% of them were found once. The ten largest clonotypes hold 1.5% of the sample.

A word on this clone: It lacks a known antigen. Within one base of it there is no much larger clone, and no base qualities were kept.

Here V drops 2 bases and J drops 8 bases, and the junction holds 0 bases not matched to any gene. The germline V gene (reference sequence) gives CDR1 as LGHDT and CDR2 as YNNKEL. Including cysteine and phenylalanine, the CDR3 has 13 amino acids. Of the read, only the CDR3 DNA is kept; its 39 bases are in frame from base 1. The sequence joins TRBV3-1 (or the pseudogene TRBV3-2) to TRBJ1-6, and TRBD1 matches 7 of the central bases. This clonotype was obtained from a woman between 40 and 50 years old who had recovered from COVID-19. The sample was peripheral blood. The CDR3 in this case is CASSQTGDSPLHF. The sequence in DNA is TGTGCCAGCAGCCAAACAGGGGATTCACCCCTCCACTTT.